The entry below describes one TCR beta chain. As processed by the authors: From reference gene primer amplification, estimates of nucleated cell counts were derived. The table came from immunoSEQ multiplex PCR; TCRdb's copy has only in-frame clones and leaves some out. That table is the source of V, J and clone size, and D and trimming were worked out from the DNA. The sample lists some 300,000 clones; 88% were seen once. This entry belongs to a study of blood T cell repertoires in COVID-19. Study summary: The United States, Italy and Spain were the sources of the acute and convalescent COVID-19 samples. PBMCs, B-cell-depleted T cells, or T cells were the source of the cDNA or gDNA that made up the material.

Germline V gene lookup returns CDR1 KGHDR and CDR2 SFDVKD. The V gene end was trimmed by 4 bases and the J gene end by 5 bases; junction bases not matched to a gene: 5. This CDR3 is 15 amino acids long. Sequencing input: peripheral blood. The source is a woman in her thirties who had recovered from COVID-19. The chain combines TRBV24-1 with TRBJ2-1, with 9 bases aligning to TRBD1. The CDR3 sequence: CATSETGGLNNEQFF. DNA for the CDR3: TGTGCCACCAGTGAGACAGGGGGTTTAAACAATGAGCAGTTCTTC.